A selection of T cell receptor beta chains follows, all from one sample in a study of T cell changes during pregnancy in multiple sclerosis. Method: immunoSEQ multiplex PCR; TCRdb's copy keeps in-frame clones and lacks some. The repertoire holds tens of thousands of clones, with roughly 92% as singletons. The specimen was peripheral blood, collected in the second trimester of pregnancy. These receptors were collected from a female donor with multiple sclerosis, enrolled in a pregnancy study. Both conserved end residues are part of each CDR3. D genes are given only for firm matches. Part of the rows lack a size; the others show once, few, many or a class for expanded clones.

CDR3nt: TGCGCCAGCAGCCAAGATCAGGAAGGCTACAATGAGCAGTTCTTC
CDR3aa: CASSQDQEGYNEQFF
d_gene: NA
v_gene: TRBV4-3
abundance: NA
j_gene: TRBJ2-1

CDR3nt: TGTGCCAGCAGCCCAGATGGGGGCGGCGAGCAGTACTTC
CDR3aa: CASSPDGGGEQYF
d_gene: NA
v_gene: TRBV11-2
abundance: many
j_gene: TRBJ2-7

CDR3nt: TGTGCCAGCAGCGCTGGGGGAGGGGTGGGCAATGAGCAGTTCTTC
CDR3aa: CASSAGGGVGNEQFF
d_gene: TRBD2
v_gene: TRBV9
abundance: once
j_gene: TRBJ2-1

CDR3nt: TGCGCCAGCAGCAGACAGGGGGCCGGTGAAGCTTTCTTT
CDR3aa: CASSRQGAGEAFF
d_gene: TRBD1
v_gene: TRBV10-1
abundance: few
j_gene: TRBJ1-1

CDR3nt: TGCGCCAGCAGCTTGGGCCCCAGGAGCGGGGACACAGATACGCAGTATTTT
CDR3aa: CASSLGPRSGDTDTQYF
d_gene: TRBD2
v_gene: TRBV5-1
abundance: once
j_gene: TRBJ2-3

CDR3nt: TGTGCCAGCAGCCCGACGGGAGGCGCCAAAAACATTCAGTACTTC
CDR3aa: CASSPTGGAKNIQYF
d_gene: TRBD2
v_gene: TRBV9
abundance: NA
j_gene: TRBJ2-4

CDR3nt: TGTGCCAGCAGTTACTCGGCGGGGGGTAATTCACCCCTCCACTTT
CDR3aa: CASSYSAGGNSPLHF
d_gene: NA
v_gene: TRBV6-5
abundance: NA
j_gene: TRBJ1-6

CDR3nt: TGTGCCAGCAGTGAGAACCGGGGTGCCAAAAACATTCAGTACTTC
CDR3aa: CASSENRGAKNIQYF
d_gene: NA
v_gene: TRBV2
abundance: NA
j_gene: TRBJ2-4

CDR3nt: TGTGCCAGCAGCTTAACCGAGGGTCCCCAAGAGACCCAGTACTTC
CDR3aa: CASSLTEGPQETQYF
d_gene: NA
v_gene: TRBV7-9
abundance: NA
j_gene: TRBJ2-5

CDR3nt: TGTGCCAGCAGTCCACCGGGACAGACATACGAGCAGTACTTC
CDR3aa: CASSPPGQTYEQYF
d_gene: TRBD1
v_gene: TRBV28
abundance: NA
j_gene: TRBJ2-7

CDR3nt: TGCGCCAGCACCCCCCTCGGTGCAGGGAGGGAAGAGACCCAGTACTTC
CDR3aa: CASTPLGAGREETQYF
d_gene: TRBD2
v_gene: TRBV5-1
abundance: once
j_gene: TRBJ2-5

CDR3nt: TGTGCCAGCTCACGGCTTGGAGGGACTAGCGGGAGGGAGCAGTTCTTC
CDR3aa: CASSRLGGTSGREQFF
d_gene: TRBD2
v_gene: TRBV18
abundance: NA
j_gene: TRBJ2-1

CDR3nt: TGTGCCAGCATCGAGGATGGCACTGAAGCTTTCTTT
CDR3aa: CASIEDGTEAFF
d_gene: NA
v_gene: TRBV6-1
abundance: NA
j_gene: TRBJ1-1

CDR3nt: TGTGCCAGCAACCACGGGACTTCTCCCGGGGAGCTGTTTTTT
CDR3aa: CASNHGTSPGELFF
d_gene: NA
v_gene: TRBV9
abundance: NA
j_gene: TRBJ2-2

CDR3nt: TGTGCCAGCAGTGAACGGAGCCCCCTCGGAGGCTACACCTTC
CDR3aa: CASSERSPLGGYTF
d_gene: NA
v_gene: TRBV6-1
abundance: few
j_gene: TRBJ1-2

CDR3nt: TGTGCCAGCAGTCGGAAGACTAGCGGATCCTACGAGCAGTACTTC
CDR3aa: CASSRKTSGSYEQYF
d_gene: TRBD2
v_gene: TRBV5-4
abundance: once
j_gene: TRBJ2-7

CDR3nt: TGCGCCAGCAGCCGGGCGGGACAGTTTGACTACAATGAGCAGTTCTTC
CDR3aa: CASSRAGQFDYNEQFF
d_gene: NA
v_gene: TRBV4-1
abundance: NA
j_gene: TRBJ2-1

CDR3nt: TGTGCCAGTAGTACGGGACAGGCCACTGAAGCTTTCTTT
CDR3aa: CASSTGQATEAFF
d_gene: TRBD1
v_gene: TRBV19
abundance: NA
j_gene: TRBJ1-1

CDR3nt: TGTGCCAGCAGCCAGGGAGGGCCCCAGCATTTT
CDR3aa: CASSQGGPQHF
d_gene: NA
v_gene: TRBV28
abundance: NA
j_gene: TRBJ1-5

CDR3nt: TGTGCCAGCAGGGTCGGACAGGCGAACACCGGGGAGCTGTTTTTT
CDR3aa: CASRVGQANTGELFF
d_gene: TRBD1
v_gene: TRBV25-1
abundance: NA
j_gene: TRBJ2-2

CDR3nt: TGTGCCAGCAGCCGGGGACTAGCGGGCTACGAGCAGTACTTC
CDR3aa: CASSRGLAGYEQYF
d_gene: TRBD2
v_gene: TRBV7-2
abundance: NA
j_gene: TRBJ2-7

CDR3nt: TGTGCCAGCAGCCCGACTCGCACAGATACGCAGTATTTT
CDR3aa: CASSPTRTDTQYF
d_gene: NA
v_gene: TRBV2
abundance: NA
j_gene: TRBJ2-3

CDR3nt: TGCAGCGCCGACCTGATGGACAGTAACTATGGCTACACCTTC
CDR3aa: CSADLMDSNYGYTF
d_gene: NA
v_gene: TRBV29-1
abundance: NA
j_gene: TRBJ1-2

CDR3nt: TGCGCCAGCCAGATATTTACTAGCGGTACATACGAGCAGTACTTC
CDR3aa: CASQIFTSGTYEQYF
d_gene: TRBD2
v_gene: TRBV5-1
abundance: NA
j_gene: TRBJ2-7

CDR3nt: TGTGCTAGTGGTTCCCCTATACGGGAGAACGGGCTGGACGAGCAGTACTTC
CDR3aa: CASGSPIRENGLDEQYF
d_gene: NA
v_gene: TRBV12-5
abundance: NA
j_gene: TRBJ2-7

CDR3nt: TGTGCCACCTCGGGGGACAGCTATGAAAAACTGTTTTTT
CDR3aa: CATSGDSYEKLFF
d_gene: TRBD1
v_gene: TRBV19
abundance: NA
j_gene: TRBJ1-4

CDR3nt: TGCGCCAGCAGCCACGGGTGGGGGACAGCGGGTGTGGAGTCTGGGGCCAACGTCCTGACTTTC
CDR3aa: CASSHGWGTAGVESGANVLTF
d_gene: NA
v_gene: TRBV4-3
abundance: few
j_gene: TRBJ2-6

CDR3nt: TGTGCCAGCAGCTTAAGGGCTAGCGGGAACGAGCAGTACTTC
CDR3aa: CASSLRASGNEQYF
d_gene: TRBD2
v_gene: TRBV11-2
abundance: NA
j_gene: TRBJ2-7

CDR3nt: TGTGCCAGCAGCCCCCAAGGTCGACGGGGGGGAAAGGAGACCCAGTACTTC
CDR3aa: CASSPQGRRGGKETQYF
d_gene: TRBD2
v_gene: TRBV7-2
abundance: NA
j_gene: TRBJ2-5

CDR3nt: TGTGCCAGCAGCTTGGTGGTAGCGGGAGTGGTAGAGACCCAGTACTTC
CDR3aa: CASSLVVAGVVETQYF
d_gene: TRBD2
v_gene: TRBV5-6
abundance: NA
j_gene: TRBJ2-5

CDR3nt: TGTGCCAGCAGTTTATTCCCGGGGGGCAGTGGGGGGACTGAAGCTTTCTTT
CDR3aa: CASSLFPGGSGGTEAFF
d_gene: NA
v_gene: TRBV28
abundance: NA
j_gene: TRBJ1-1

CDR3nt: TGTGCCAGCAGTGAGTCGGGGGGCGAGTATCTTGAAGCTTTCTTT
CDR3aa: CASSESGGEYLEAFF
d_gene: NA
v_gene: TRBV6-1
abundance: NA
j_gene: TRBJ1-1

CDR3nt: TGTGCCAGCAGCTTAGGCCAATCAGTTTCTGAAGCTTTCTTT
CDR3aa: CASSLGQSVSEAFF
d_gene: NA
v_gene: TRBV13
abundance: once
j_gene: TRBJ1-1

CDR3nt: TGTGCCAGCAGTCCACTGGGGCAGTACTCTGGAAACACCATATATTTT
CDR3aa: CASSPLGQYSGNTIYF
d_gene: NA
v_gene: TRBV28
abundance: NA
j_gene: TRBJ1-3

CDR3nt: TGCAGCGTCGCCCGGGAGGGTGGCTACACCTTC
CDR3aa: CSVAREGGYTF
d_gene: NA
v_gene: TRBV29-1
abundance: NA
j_gene: TRBJ1-2

CDR3nt: TGTGCCAGTAGTTCCCCAGGAGGAGCGGCCTCCTACAATGAGCAGTTCTTC
CDR3aa: CASSSPGGAASYNEQFF
d_gene: NA
v_gene: TRBV19
abundance: NA
j_gene: TRBJ2-1

CDR3nt: TGTGCCAGCAGCGTAGGCCGGACAGGGATGAATGAAAAACTGTTTTTT
CDR3aa: CASSVGRTGMNEKLFF
d_gene: TRBD1
v_gene: TRBV9
abundance: NA
j_gene: TRBJ1-4

CDR3nt: TGTGCCAGCAGTGCACATCTTAACACTGAAGCTTTCTTT
CDR3aa: CASSAHLNTEAFF
d_gene: NA
v_gene: TRBV6-4
abundance: NA
j_gene: TRBJ1-1

CDR3nt: TGTGCCAGCAGCTTAGCAGGAAGGACAGGGCGCGCCGGGGAGCTGTTTTTT
CDR3aa: CASSLAGRTGRAGELFF
d_gene: TRBD1
v_gene: TRBV11-2
abundance: NA
j_gene: TRBJ2-2

CDR3nt: TGTGCCAGCAGTGCATGGACAGTAGGTAGCACAGATACGCAGTATTTT
CDR3aa: CASSAWTVGSTDTQYF
d_gene: NA
v_gene: TRBV6-1
abundance: NA
j_gene: TRBJ2-3

CDR3nt: TGTGCCAGCAGCGTAGTTGGACAGGGGGCCTACAATGAGCAGTTCTTC
CDR3aa: CASSVVGQGAYNEQFF
d_gene: TRBD1
v_gene: TRBV9
abundance: NA
j_gene: TRBJ2-1

CDR3nt: TGTGCCAGCAGCACAGGGGGGGATACGCAGTATTTT
CDR3aa: CASSTGGDTQYF
d_gene: TRBD1
v_gene: TRBV28
abundance: NA
j_gene: TRBJ2-3

CDR3nt: TGTGCCGAAACATCCGGGACAAACTATGGCTACACCTTC
CDR3aa: CAETSGTNYGYTF
d_gene: NA
v_gene: TRBV7-2
abundance: NA
j_gene: TRBJ1-2

CDR3nt: TGCGCCAGCAGCCAAGCCATCGGGTGGGAGGTAGGCCGGAATGAGCAGTTCTTC
CDR3aa: CASSQAIGWEVGRNEQFF
d_gene: NA
v_gene: TRBV4-3
abundance: NA
j_gene: TRBJ2-1

CDR3nt: TGTGCCAGCAGTTCGGGACTAGCGGAGGGCAACACCGGGGAGCTGTTTTTT
CDR3aa: CASSSGLAEGNTGELFF
d_gene: TRBD2
v_gene: TRBV28
abundance: NA
j_gene: TRBJ2-2

CDR3nt: TGTGCCAGTAGTCCCCCGACTAGCCTGAACACCGGGGAGCTGTTTTTT
CDR3aa: CASSPPTSLNTGELFF
d_gene: TRBD2
v_gene: TRBV19
abundance: NA
j_gene: TRBJ2-2

CDR3nt: TGTGCCAGTAGTCCCCTACAGGGTAAACCCCAGCATTTT
CDR3aa: CASSPLQGKPQHF
d_gene: NA
v_gene: TRBV19
abundance: NA
j_gene: TRBJ1-5

CDR3nt: TGCAGCGTTGGAATAGGGACTTCCAGCTCTGGGGCCAACGTCCTGACTTTC
CDR3aa: CSVGIGTSSSGANVLTF
d_gene: NA
v_gene: TRBV29-1
abundance: NA
j_gene: TRBJ2-6

CDR3nt: TGCGCCAGCAGCCAACCACTTACTGGTCTTACCTACTACGAGCAGTACTTC
CDR3aa: CASSQPLTGLTYYEQYF
d_gene: NA
v_gene: TRBV4-1
abundance: NA
j_gene: TRBJ2-7

CDR3nt: TGTGCCAGCAGTCAAACAGGGGATCGGAGAGCTTTCTTT
CDR3aa: CASSQTGDRRAFF
d_gene: TRBD1
v_gene: TRBV28
abundance: NA
j_gene: TRBJ1-1

CDR3nt: TGTGCCAGCAGTTTTATAGCGGGAGACTACGAGCAGTACTTC
CDR3aa: CASSFIAGDYEQYF
d_gene: TRBD2
v_gene: TRBV6-6
abundance: NA
j_gene: TRBJ2-7

CDR3nt: TGTGCCAGCAGCTGGCTTTACACTGGGGCCAACGTCCTGACTTTC
CDR3aa: CASSWLYTGANVLTF
d_gene: NA
v_gene: TRBV7-9
abundance: NA
j_gene: TRBJ2-6

CDR3nt: TGTGCCAGCAGCCCCCGTACCGCAAAAGCGGGAGGGCCGGGTGAGCAGTTCTTC
CDR3aa: CASSPRTAKAGGPGEQFF
d_gene: TRBD2
v_gene: TRBV9
abundance: NA
j_gene: TRBJ2-1

CDR3nt: TGTGCCAGCATGGACGGACACTCTGGGGCCAACGTCCTGACTTTC
CDR3aa: CASMDGHSGANVLTF
d_gene: NA
v_gene: TRBV6-5
abundance: NA
j_gene: TRBJ2-6

CDR3nt: TGTGCCAGCAGGCCCGACAGGGGTAATGGCTACACCTTC
CDR3aa: CASRPDRGNGYTF
d_gene: TRBD1
v_gene: TRBV6-6
abundance: NA
j_gene: TRBJ1-2

CDR3nt: TGTGCCAGCAGCCAAGAGGGGGGGGGCGCCAGCTCCTACAATGAGCAGTTCTTC
CDR3aa: CASSQEGGGASSYNEQFF
d_gene: NA
v_gene: TRBV4-2
abundance: NA
j_gene: TRBJ2-1

CDR3nt: TGTGCCAGCAGGATAGGACAGGCCTACGAGCAGTACTTC
CDR3aa: CASRIGQAYEQYF
d_gene: TRBD1
v_gene: TRBV6-1
abundance: once
j_gene: TRBJ2-7